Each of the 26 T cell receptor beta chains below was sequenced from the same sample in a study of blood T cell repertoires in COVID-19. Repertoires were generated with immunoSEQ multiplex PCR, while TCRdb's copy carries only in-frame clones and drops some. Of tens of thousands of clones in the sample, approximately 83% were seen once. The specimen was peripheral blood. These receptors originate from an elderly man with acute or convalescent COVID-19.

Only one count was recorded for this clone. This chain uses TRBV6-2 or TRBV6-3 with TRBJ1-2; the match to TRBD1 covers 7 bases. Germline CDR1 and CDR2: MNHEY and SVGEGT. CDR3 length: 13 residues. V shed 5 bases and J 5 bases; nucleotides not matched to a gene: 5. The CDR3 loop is CASSGTADYGYTF. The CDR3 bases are TGTGCCAGCAGTGGGACAGCCGATTATGGCTACACCTTC.

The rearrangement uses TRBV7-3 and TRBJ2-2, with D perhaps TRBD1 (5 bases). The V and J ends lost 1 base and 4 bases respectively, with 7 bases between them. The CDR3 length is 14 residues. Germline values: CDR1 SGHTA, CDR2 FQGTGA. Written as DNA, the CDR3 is TGTGCCAGCAGCTTAAACAGGATCACCGGGGAGCTGTTTTTT. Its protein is CASSLNRITGELFF.

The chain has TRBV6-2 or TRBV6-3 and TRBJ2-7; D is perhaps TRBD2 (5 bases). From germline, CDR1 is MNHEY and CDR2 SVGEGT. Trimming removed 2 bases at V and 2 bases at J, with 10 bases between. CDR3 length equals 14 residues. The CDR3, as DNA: TGTGCCAGCAGTTACACCGGGAACCCCTACGAGCAGTACTTC. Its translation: CASSYTGNPYEQYF.

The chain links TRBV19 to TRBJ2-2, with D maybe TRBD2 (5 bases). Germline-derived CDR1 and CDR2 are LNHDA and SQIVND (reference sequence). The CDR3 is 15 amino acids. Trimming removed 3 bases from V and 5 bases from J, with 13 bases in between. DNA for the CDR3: TGTGCCAGTAGTATTCGAGGGTTGGTGACCGGGGAGCTGTTTTTT. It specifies CASSIRGLVTGELFF.

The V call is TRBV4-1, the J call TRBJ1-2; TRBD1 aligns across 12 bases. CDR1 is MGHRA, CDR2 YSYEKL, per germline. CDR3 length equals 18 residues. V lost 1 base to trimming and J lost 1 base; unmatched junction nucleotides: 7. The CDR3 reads CASSQGRDRGPLNYGYTF. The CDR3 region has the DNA TGCGCCAGCAGCCAAGGCCGGGACAGGGGGCCCCTTAACTATGGCTACACCTTC.

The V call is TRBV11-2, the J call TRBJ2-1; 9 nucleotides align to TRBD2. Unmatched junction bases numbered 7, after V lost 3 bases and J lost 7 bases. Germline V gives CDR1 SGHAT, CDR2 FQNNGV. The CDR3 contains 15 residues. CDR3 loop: CASSFSSGSNNEQFF. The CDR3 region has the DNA TGTGCCAGCAGCTTCAGTAGCGGGAGCAATAATGAGCAGTTCTTC.

CDR3 sequence reads: CATRTWDRGPTFF. The CDR3 DNA follows: TGCGCCACTCGAACTTGGGACAGGGGACCAACGTTCTTC. The chain is built from TRBV10-1 and TRBJ2-1; 10 nucleotides agree with TRBD1. V dropped 10 bases and J dropped 15; count of bases not matched to a gene: 15. This CDR3 has 13 amino acids. The V gene's germline CDR1 is WNHNN and CDR2 SYGVQD (reference sequence).

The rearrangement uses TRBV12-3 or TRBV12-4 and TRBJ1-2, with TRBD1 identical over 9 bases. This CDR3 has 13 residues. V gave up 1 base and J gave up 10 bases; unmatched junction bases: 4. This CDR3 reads CASSLGDRVDYTF. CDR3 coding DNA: TGTGCCAGCAGTTTAGGGGACAGGGTTGACTACACCTTC.

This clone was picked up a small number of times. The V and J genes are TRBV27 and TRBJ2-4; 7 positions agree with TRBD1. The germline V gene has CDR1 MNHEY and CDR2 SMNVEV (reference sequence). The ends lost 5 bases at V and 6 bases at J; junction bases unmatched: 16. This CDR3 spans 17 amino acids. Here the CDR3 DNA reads TGTGCCAGCAGTCTAACCACAGGGGCCGCCCCCGGAAACATTCAGTACTTC. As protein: CASSLTTGAAPGNIQYF.

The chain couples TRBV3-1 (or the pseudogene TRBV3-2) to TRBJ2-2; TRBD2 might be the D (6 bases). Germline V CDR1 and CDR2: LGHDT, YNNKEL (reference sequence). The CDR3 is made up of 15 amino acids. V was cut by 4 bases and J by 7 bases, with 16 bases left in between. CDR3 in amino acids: CASSRRGRDGGELFF. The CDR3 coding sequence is TGTGCCAGCAGCCGGAGGGGCAGGGATGGCGGGGAGCTGTTTTTT.

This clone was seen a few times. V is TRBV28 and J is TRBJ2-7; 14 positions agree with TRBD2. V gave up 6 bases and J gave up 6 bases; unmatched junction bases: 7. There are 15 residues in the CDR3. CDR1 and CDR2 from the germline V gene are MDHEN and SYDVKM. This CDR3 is CASRMTSGRAREQYF. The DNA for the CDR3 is TGTGCCAGCAGGATGACTAGCGGGAGGGCCCGCGAGCAGTACTTC.

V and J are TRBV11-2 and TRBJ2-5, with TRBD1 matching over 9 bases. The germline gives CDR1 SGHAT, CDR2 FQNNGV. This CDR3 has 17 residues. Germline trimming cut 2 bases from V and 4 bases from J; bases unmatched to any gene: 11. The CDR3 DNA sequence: TGTGCCAGCAGCTTAACGAGCCGGGACAGGGCGTTAGAGACCCAGTACTTC. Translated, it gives CASSLTSRDRALETQYF.

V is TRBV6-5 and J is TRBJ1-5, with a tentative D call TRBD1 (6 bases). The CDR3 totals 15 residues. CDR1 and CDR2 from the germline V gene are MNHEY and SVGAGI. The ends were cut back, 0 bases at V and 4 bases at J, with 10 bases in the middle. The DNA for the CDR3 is TGTGCCAGCAGTTACTCCCCAGGGGAAAATCAGCCCCAGCATTTT. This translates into CASSYSPGENQPQHF.

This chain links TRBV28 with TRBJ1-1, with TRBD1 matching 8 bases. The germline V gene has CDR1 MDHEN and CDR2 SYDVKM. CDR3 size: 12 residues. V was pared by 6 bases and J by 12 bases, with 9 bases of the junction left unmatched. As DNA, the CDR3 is TGTGCCAGCAGGGGGACAGGTGGTAGATCTTTCTTT. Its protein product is CASRGTGGRSFF.

The CDR3 sequence: CASSLGTGYSYEQYF. CDR3 DNA sequence: TGTGCCAGCAGCTTAGGTACAGGATACTCCTACGAGCAGTACTTC. The J gene is TRBJ2-7, the V gene TRBV11-2, with D possibly being TRBD1 (5 bases). The CDR3 is 15 amino acids. Germline V gene sequence: CDR1 SGHAT, CDR2 FQNNGV. V lost 1 base and J 0 bases, leaving 10 bases between the germline ends.

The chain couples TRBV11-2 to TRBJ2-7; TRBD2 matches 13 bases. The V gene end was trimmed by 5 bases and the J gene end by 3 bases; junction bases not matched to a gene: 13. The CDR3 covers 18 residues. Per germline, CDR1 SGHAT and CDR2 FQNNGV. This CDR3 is CASSLSPNTSGRVYEQYF. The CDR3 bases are TGTGCCAGCAGCCTCTCCCCCAATACTAGCGGGAGGGTCTACGAGCAGTACTTC.

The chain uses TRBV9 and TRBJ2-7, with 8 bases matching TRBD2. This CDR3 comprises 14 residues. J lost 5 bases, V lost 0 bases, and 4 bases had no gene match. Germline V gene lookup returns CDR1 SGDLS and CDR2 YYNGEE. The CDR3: CASSVEGSGDEQYF. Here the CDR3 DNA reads TGTGCCAGCAGCGTAGAGGGTAGCGGGGACGAGCAGTACTTC.

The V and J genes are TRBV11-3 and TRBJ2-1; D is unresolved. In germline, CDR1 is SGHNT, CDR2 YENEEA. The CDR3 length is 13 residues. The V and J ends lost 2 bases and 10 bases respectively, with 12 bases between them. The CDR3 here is CASSLTRGIEQFF. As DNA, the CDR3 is TGTGCCAGCAGCTTAACTCGCGGAATCGAGCAGTTCTTC.

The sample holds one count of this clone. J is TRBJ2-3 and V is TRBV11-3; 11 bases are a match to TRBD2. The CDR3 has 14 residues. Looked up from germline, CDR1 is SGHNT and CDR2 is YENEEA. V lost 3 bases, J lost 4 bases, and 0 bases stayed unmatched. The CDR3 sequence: CASSLTSGADTQYF. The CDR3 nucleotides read TGTGCCAGCAGCTTGACTAGCGGGGCAGATACGCAGTATTTT.

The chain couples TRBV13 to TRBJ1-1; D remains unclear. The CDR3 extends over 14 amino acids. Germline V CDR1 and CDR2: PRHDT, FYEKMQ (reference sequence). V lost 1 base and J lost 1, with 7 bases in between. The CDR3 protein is CASSLVPQNTEAFF. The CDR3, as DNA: TGTGCCAGCAGCTTAGTTCCCCAGAACACTGAAGCTTTCTTT.

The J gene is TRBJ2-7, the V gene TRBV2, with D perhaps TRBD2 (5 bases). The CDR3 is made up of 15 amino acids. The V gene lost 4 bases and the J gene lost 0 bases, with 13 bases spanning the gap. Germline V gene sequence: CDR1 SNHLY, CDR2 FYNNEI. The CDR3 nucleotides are TGTGCCAGCAGTGGTCTGGACTCCGGCTCCTACGAGCAGTACTTC. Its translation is CASSGLDSGSYEQYF.

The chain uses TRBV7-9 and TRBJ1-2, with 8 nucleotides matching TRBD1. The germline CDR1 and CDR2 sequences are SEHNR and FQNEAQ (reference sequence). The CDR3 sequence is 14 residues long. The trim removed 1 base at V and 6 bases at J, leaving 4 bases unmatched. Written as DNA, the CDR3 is TGTGCCAGCAGCTTAGTACAGGGGGTCAATGGCTACACCTTC. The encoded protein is CASSLVQGVNGYTF.

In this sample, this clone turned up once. The CDR3 DNA follows: TGCGCCACCACTGACTCTGGAAACACCATATATTTT. Its translation is CATTDSGNTIYF. The chain couples TRBV4-3 to TRBJ1-3; D call uncertain. In germline, CDR1 is LGHNA, CDR2 YSLEER. This CDR3 contains 12 residues. Deletions cut 10 bases from V and 0 bases from J, with 7 bases between.

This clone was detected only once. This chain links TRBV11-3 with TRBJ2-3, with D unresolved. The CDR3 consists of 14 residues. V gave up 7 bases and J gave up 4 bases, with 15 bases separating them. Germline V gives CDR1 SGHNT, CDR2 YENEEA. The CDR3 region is CASNLPPKSDTQYF. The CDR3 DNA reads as TGTGCCAGCAACCTACCCCCAAAATCAGATACGCAGTATTTT. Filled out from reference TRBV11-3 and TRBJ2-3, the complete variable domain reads EAGVVQSPRYKIIEKKQPVAFWCNPISGHNTLYWYLQNLGQGPELLIRYENEEAVDDSQLPKDRFSAERLKGVDSTLKIQPAELGDSAVYLCASNLPPKSDTQYFGPGTRLTVL.

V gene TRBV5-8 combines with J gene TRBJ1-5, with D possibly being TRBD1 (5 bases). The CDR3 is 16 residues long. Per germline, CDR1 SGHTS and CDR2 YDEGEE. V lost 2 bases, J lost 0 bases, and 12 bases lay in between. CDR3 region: CASSFKQDPSNQPQHF. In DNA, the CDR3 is TGTGCCAGCAGCTTTAAACAGGACCCTAGCAATCAGCCCCAGCATTTT.

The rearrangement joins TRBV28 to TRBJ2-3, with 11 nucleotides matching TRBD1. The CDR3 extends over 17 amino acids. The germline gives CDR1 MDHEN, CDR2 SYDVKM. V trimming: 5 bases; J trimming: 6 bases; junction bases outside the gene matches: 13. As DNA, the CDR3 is TGTGCCAGCAGTGCGGGACAGGGGGTTTCACGGTCCGATACGCAGTATTTT. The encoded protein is CASSAGQGVSRSDTQYF.